Following are 31 T cell receptor beta chains from one sample sequenced in a study of T cells in Graves' hyperthyroidism and ophthalmopathy. Researchers amplified the TCR beta CDR3 regions from RNA transcripts. First-round RT-PCR targeting the TCR CDR3 was performed with the HTBI primer set. MiXCR was run by TCRdb on the multiplex PCR reads, yielding one entry per CDR3 protein. The data hold around 340,000 distinct CDR3 sequences, with around a sixth observed a single time. The sample consisted of blood. Receptors originate from a woman aged 45-65 years with Graves' hyperthyroidism.

This sequence joins TRBV29-1 and TRBJ2-7; the match to TRBD2 covers 8 bases. J gave up 3 bases and V 6 bases, and 16 bases lay outside the gene matches. From germline, CDR1 is SQVTM and CDR2 ANQGSEA. The CDR3 has 16 residues. CDR3 protein: CSVSGGTSQTIYEQYF. CDR3 DNA sequence: TGCAGCGTGTCGGGGGGGACCTCTCAAACTATCTACGAGCAGTACTTC.

J is TRBJ1-5 and V is TRBV19; possibly TRBD1 for D (6 bases). The CDR3 is made up of 14 amino acids. V was clipped by 6 bases and J by 6 bases, with 15 bases between them. Germline assignment: CDR1 LNHDA and CDR2 SQIVND (reference sequence). The CDR3 sequence: CASRGAPGFQPQHF. CDR3 bases: TGTGCCAGTAGGGGGGCGCCGGGTTTTCAGCCCCAGCATTTT.

V and J are TRBV30 and TRBJ1-4, with a possible D match to TRBD1 (6 bases). The germline CDR1 and CDR2 sequences are GTSNPN and SVGIG (reference sequence). The CDR3 runs 13 residues. V was trimmed by 0 bases and J by 6 bases, leaving 8 bases between them. CDR3 sequence: CAWSVRGHEKLFF. For the CDR3, the DNA is TGTGCCTGGAGTGTACGGGGGCATGAAAAACTGTTTTTT. Complete variable domain (other parts from reference TRBV30 and TRBJ1-4): SQTIHQWPATLVQPVGSPLSLECTVEGTSNPNLYWYRQAAGRGLQLLFYSVGIGQISSEVPQNLSASRPQDRQFILSSKKLLLSDSGFYLCAWSVRGHEKLFFGSGTQLSVL.

Concerning this clonotype: A much larger clonotype is one base distant, so this may be a read error. This chain uses TRBV18 with TRBJ1-1; no clear D gene. Germline V gene lookup returns CDR1 KGHSH and CDR2 LQKENI. This CDR3 comprises 15 residues. The CDR3: CTSSPETPRNTEAFF. DNA for the CDR3: TGTACCAGCTCACCAGAGACCCCGAGGAACACTGAAGCTTTCTTT.

Points on this clonotype: A read error may be the cause here, since a much bigger clone is one base away. The chain recombines TRBV24-1 with TRBJ1-2; no reliable D call. Germline V gives CDR1 KGHDR, CDR2 SFDVKD. The CDR3 totals 13 residues. In DNA, the CDR3 is TGTGCCACCAGTGATTCTGGGTTTGATGGCCACACCTTC. It specifies CATSDSGFDGHTF.

The chain uses TRBV30 and TRBJ2-7; TRBD2 matches 10 bases. The germline V gene has CDR1 GTSNPN and CDR2 SVGIG (reference sequence). CDR3 length: 15 amino acids. Unmatched junction bases numbered 8, after V lost 0 bases and J lost 6 bases. CDR3 DNA: TGTGCCTGGAGTGTACCGGGACTAGCGCGCCGCGAGCAGTACGTC. It is translated as CAWSVPGLARREQYV.

This clonotype was detected only a few times. The chain uses TRBV29-1 and TRBJ1-3; 7 nucleotides agree with TRBD1. CDR3 length: 14 amino acids. The germline gives CDR1 SQVTM, CDR2 ANQGSEA. The V segment lost 4 bases and the J segment 0 bases; nucleotides outside the gene matches: 3. In nucleotides, the CDR3 is TGCAGCGTTGCGGGGGACAGCTCTGGAAACACCATATATTTT. It yields the protein CSVAGDSSGNTIYF.

This clonotype was found many times. V and J are TRBV5-1 and TRBJ1-5, with a weak D call TRBD1 (6 bases). Trimming removed 5 bases from V and 3 bases from J, with 15 bases in between. The length of the CDR3 is 15 residues. Germline V gene data show CDR1 as SGHRS and CDR2 as YFSETQ. The CDR3 DNA reads as TGCGCCAGCAGACCTGAGTCAGGGGACAATCAGCCCCAGCATTTT. Its protein product is CASRPESGDNQPQHF.

This clonotype occurred many times. The V and J genes are TRBV5-1 and TRBJ2-1; 14 nucleotides align to TRBD2. CDR3 size: 19 residues. CDR1 is SGHRS and CDR2 is YFSETQ in the germline V gene. The V segment lost 6 bases and the J segment 0 bases; nucleotides outside the gene matches: 11. The chain's CDR3 is CASTWGLAGAPSSYNEQFF. CDR3 DNA sequence: TGCGCCAGCACCTGGGGACTAGCGGGGGCCCCGAGCTCCTACAATGAGCAGTTCTTC.

Here the CDR3 reads CASSQDRGTGELFF. CDR3 nucleotide sequence: TGTGCCAGCAGCCAAGATAGGGGGACCGGGGAGCTGTTTTTT. The chain recombines TRBV4-2 with TRBJ2-2; a weak D match, TRBD1 (6 bases). Germline V CDR1 and CDR2: LGHNA, YNFKEQ. V lost 0 bases and J 5 bases, leaving 7 bases between the germline ends. The length of the CDR3 is 14 residues.

This clonotype was seen repeatedly, ten times or more. V is TRBV11-2 and J is TRBJ2-1, with D perhaps TRBD2 (6 bases). Looked up from germline, CDR1 is SGHAT and CDR2 is FQNNGV. V lost 1 base and J lost 0, with 13 bases in between. The CDR3 has 17 amino acids. The CDR3 here is CASSLGRDSDSYNEQFF. DNA of the CDR3: TGTGCCAGCAGCTTAGGTCGGGACTCTGACTCCTACAATGAGCAGTTCTTC.

This clonotype has ten or more counts. V and J are TRBV7-2 and TRBJ2-3; no definite D call. Germline values: CDR1 SGHTA, CDR2 FQGNSA. V lost 5 bases to trimming and J lost 1 base, with 10 bases between them. The CDR3 runs to 14 residues. CDR3 in DNA: TGTGCCAGCAGCCGAGGTACGGGCACAGATACGCAGTATTTT. This translates into CASSRGTGTDTQYF.

This rearrangement joins TRBV29-1 to TRBJ2-1, with 16 bases matching TRBD2. The CDR3 has 19 amino acids. Germline V gives CDR1 SQVTM, CDR2 ANQGSEA. Trimming took 0 bases from V and 8 from J; bases not matched to a gene: 13. The CDR3 loop reads CSVEDLGLAGGPMGHEQFF. The DNA for the CDR3 is TGCAGCGTTGAAGATCTGGGACTAGCGGGAGGGCCTATGGGGCATGAGCAGTTCTTC.

This clonotype appeared a few times. This sequence joins TRBV6-1 and TRBJ2-7; 7 bases are a match to TRBD2. The germline CDR1 and CDR2 sequences are MNHNS and SASEGT. V was pared by 8 bases and J by 2 bases, with 15 bases of the junction left unmatched. The CDR3 is 16 residues long. CDR3 amino acids: CASSDLASGNAYEQYF. CDR3 coding DNA: TGTGCCAGCTCGGACCTAGCTAGCGGCAACGCCTACGAGCAGTACTTC.

This clonotype has ten or more counts. V and J are TRBV28 and TRBJ1-4, with TRBD1 matching 12 bases. CDR3 length: 14 amino acids. Germline loops: CDR1 MDHEN, CDR2 SYDVKM. Trimming at V came to 8 bases and at J to 10 bases, leaving 8 bases not matched to a gene. CDR3 DNA sequence: TGTGCCAGCGGGTTGGGACAGGGGGCCGGAAAACTGTTTTTT. Its translation: CASGLGQGAGKLFF.

This clonotype was counted a few times. V and J are TRBV13 and TRBJ2-7; D remains unclear. Germline assignment: CDR1 PRHDT and CDR2 FYEKMQ (reference sequence). There are 11 residues in the CDR3. Trimming removed 8 bases at V and 0 bases at J, with 5 bases between. CDR3 amino acids: CASARSYEQYF. In DNA form, the CDR3 reads TGTGCCAGCGCGCGCTCCTACGAGCAGTACTTC.

CDR3 sequence: CASTPGQANTGELFF. The CDR3 coding sequence is TGTGCCAGCACCCCGGGACAGGCAAACACCGGGGAGCTGTTTTTT. The chain joins TRBV6-2 or TRBV6-3 to TRBJ2-2; 8 bases are a match to TRBD1. V was pared by 7 bases and J by 2 bases, with 6 bases of the junction left unmatched. The germline V gene has CDR1 MNHEY and CDR2 SVGEGT. The CDR3 is made up of 15 amino acids.

In regard to this clonotype: Since a much larger clone is just one base distant, this may be a read error. This likely comes from a read error, as the CDR3 has no conserved phenylalanine or tryptophan at its end. V gene TRBV30 combines with J gene TRBJ2-5; D could derive from TRBD1 or TRBD2 (5 bases each). CDR3 length: 13 residues. V lost 1 base to trimming and J lost 5 bases, with 11 bases between them. From germline, CDR1 is GTSNPN and CDR2 SVGIG (reference sequence). In DNA form, the CDR3 reads TGTGCCTGGAGTGGGGGGAGCCATGAGACCCAGTACCTC. This codes for CAWSGGSHETQYL.

The chain is built from TRBV20-1 and TRBJ1-1; D possibly corresponds to TRBD1 (6 bases). Trimming shortened V by 6 bases and J by 4 bases, and 15 bases separated the two germline ends. The CDR3 length is 13 residues. Germline CDR1 and CDR2: DFQATT and SNEGSKA (reference sequence). CDR3 amino acids: CSAIRGSSTEAFF. CDR3 DNA: TGCAGTGCCATTAGGGGGAGTAGCACTGAAGCTTTCTTT.

The chain recombines TRBV4-1 with TRBJ2-7; 9 nucleotides match TRBD1. The CDR3 spans 13 residues. The junction had 3 bases not matched to a gene; V was cut back by 5 bases and J by 4 bases. Germline V CDR1 and CDR2: MGHRA, YSYEKL. The CDR3 region is CASSRDRVYEQYF. In DNA form, the CDR3 reads TGCGCCAGCAGCAGGGACAGGGTGTACGAGCAGTACTTC.

The V gene is TRBV20-1, the J gene TRBJ2-5; the D gene could be TRBD1 or TRBD2 (6 bases each). Trimming stripped 4 bases from V and 7 bases from J, with 19 bases between. Germline V CDR1 and CDR2: DFQATT, SNEGSKA (reference sequence). The CDR3 has 14 residues. Here the CDR3 DNA reads TGCAGTGCTATGAGGGGGGCCCCCGTGGGGACCCAGTACTTC. Encoded protein: CSAMRGAPVGTQYF.

This clonotype was picked up a small number of times. This sequence joins TRBV6-2 or TRBV6-3 and TRBJ2-3; 7 bases align to TRBD1. The CDR3 has 13 residues. Looked up from germline, CDR1 is MNHEY and CDR2 is SVGEGT. The J segment lost 4 bases and the V segment lost 6 bases, leaving 4 bases of the junction unmatched. The CDR3 bases are TGTGCCAGCAGAAGACAGGGCCCAGATACGCAGTATTTT. It yields the protein CASRRQGPDTQYF.

This clonotype was counted only a few times. The chain employs TRBV7-9 and TRBJ2-1; 9 bases align to TRBD1. The CDR3 is 14 residues long. Germline values: CDR1 SEHNR, CDR2 FQNEAQ (reference sequence). V gave up 0 bases and J gave up 8 bases; unmatched junction bases: 2. The CDR3 is CASSLAGQGDEQFF. The CDR3 nucleotides are TGTGCCAGCAGCTTAGCGGGACAGGGAGATGAGCAGTTCTTC.

This clonotype was observed many times. The V and J genes are TRBV11-2 and TRBJ2-7; 12 bases align to TRBD2. The V gene's germline CDR1 is SGHAT and CDR2 FQNNGV. This CDR3 has 19 amino acids. V shed 3 bases and J 0 bases; nucleotides not matched to a gene: 12. The CDR3 coding sequence is TGTGCCAGCAGCTTGGAAACCGGGACTAGCGGGCTTCACTCCTACGAGCAGTACTTC. Its translation is CASSLETGTSGLHSYEQYF.

The rearrangement uses TRBV3-1 and TRBJ2-2, with 12 nucleotides matching TRBD2. Germline CDR1 reads LGHDT; CDR2 reads YNNKEL (reference sequence). V dropped 0 bases and J dropped 4; count of bases not matched to a gene: 3. The CDR3 runs to 17 residues. CDR3 DNA sequence: TGTGCCAGCAGCCAAGAACTAGCGGGGGGAATCACCGGGGAGCTGTTTTTT. The encoded protein is CASSQELAGGITGELFF. Full variable domain (missing parts from reference TRBV3-1 and TRBJ2-2): DTAVSQTPKYLVTQMGNDKSIKCEQNLGHDTMYWYKQDSKKFLKIMFSYNNKELIINETVPNRFSPKSPDKAHLNLHINSLELGDSAVYFCASSQELAGGITGELFFGEGSRLTVL.

Ten or more counts support this clonotype. The rearrangement links TRBV6-1 to TRBJ2-7; D gene unclear. The germline gives CDR1 MNHNS, CDR2 SASEGT. This CDR3 has 15 residues. Trimming took off 1 base at V and 0 bases at J, with 10 bases between the two ends. CDR3: CASSEGTLSSYEQYV. Here the CDR3 DNA reads TGTGCCAGCAGTGAAGGGACGCTAAGCTCCTACGAGCAGTACGTC.

This clonotype has a count of ten or more. V gene TRBV20-1 combines with J gene TRBJ2-1, with 14 bases aligning to TRBD2. The CDR3 length is 16 residues. V lost 3 bases to trimming and J lost 7 bases; unmatched junction nucleotides: 8. CDR1 is DFQATT, CDR2 SNEGSKA, per germline (reference sequence). The CDR3 sequence: CSASLWGLAGDNEQFF. The CDR3 coding sequence is TGCAGTGCTAGTCTTTGGGGACTAGCGGGAGATAATGAGCAGTTCTTC.

Written as DNA, the CDR3 is TGTGCCAGTAGTATCCAAGCGGGGGGGCGGAATGAGCAGTTCTTC. Translation: CASSIQAGGRNEQFF. The chain has TRBV19 and TRBJ2-1, with 10 bases that match TRBD2. This CDR3 region has 15 residues. Losses at the gene ends were 3 bases for V and 7 bases for J; bases not matched to a gene: 6. Germline V gene data show CDR1 as LNHDA and CDR2 as SQIVND (reference sequence).

A note on this clonotype: A much larger clone lies one base from this, so it may be a read error. This chain connects TRBV2 to TRBJ2-1, with a tentative D call TRBD1 (6 bases). There are 12 residues in the CDR3. Germline V gene sequence: CDR1 SNHLY, CDR2 FYNNEI. This CDR3 reads CASGGADNEQLF. The CDR3 DNA reads as TGTGCCAGCGGGGGCGCTGACAATGAGCAGCTCTTC.

This chain links TRBV7-2 with TRBJ2-7; TRBD1 or TRBD2 may be the D gene (6 bases each). The CDR3 spans 16 residues. V was clipped by 2 bases and J by 6 bases, with 20 bases between them. The germline V gene has CDR1 SGHTA and CDR2 FQGNSA. The CDR3 DNA follows: TGTGCCAGCAGCTTATTAGGGGGGCAGCCCCCTCTCGAGCAGTACTTC. As protein: CASSLLGGQPPLEQYF.

This clonotype was recorded a few times. The V call is TRBV6-1, the J call TRBJ2-7; D remains unclear. The CDR3 is 15 residues long. Looked up from germline, CDR1 is MNHNS and CDR2 is SASEGT. V lost 5 bases to trimming and J lost 1 base, with 15 bases between them. CDR3: CASSSTPHGSYEQYF. The DNA of the CDR3 is TGTGCCAGCAGTTCAACTCCTCATGGGTCCTACGAGCAGTACTTC.